This T cell receptor beta chain was sequenced in a study of blood T cell repertoires in COVID-19. Across the whole study: Samples representing acute and convalescent COVID-19 were sourced from the United States, Italy and Spain. The cDNA or gDNA used as material had been derived from T cells, B-cell-depleted T cells, or PBMCs.

Methods used by the authors: Amplification of reference gene primers was used by the study to estimate nucleated cell counts. Sequenced by immunoSEQ multiplex PCR; TCRdb stores in-frame clones only, minus some. V and J calls and clone size follow that table, whereas D and trimming were derived from the DNA. The table records 26,000 or so clones, roughly 87% of them present only once. Germline V gene sequence: CDR1 SGHAT, CDR2 FQDESV (reference sequence). V lost 5 bases, J lost 10 bases, and 8 bases stayed unmatched. This CDR3 has 14 amino acids. The chain recombines TRBV11-1 with TRBJ1-6; 7 bases are shared with TRBD1. The source material was peripheral blood. The clonotype was recovered from a human donor in a cohort sampled during active COVID-19. The donor label of this sample is uncertain. This chain's CDR3 is CASSREGARSPLHF. DNA of the CDR3: TGTGCCAGCAGCCGAGAGGGGGCGAGATCACCCCTCCACTTT.